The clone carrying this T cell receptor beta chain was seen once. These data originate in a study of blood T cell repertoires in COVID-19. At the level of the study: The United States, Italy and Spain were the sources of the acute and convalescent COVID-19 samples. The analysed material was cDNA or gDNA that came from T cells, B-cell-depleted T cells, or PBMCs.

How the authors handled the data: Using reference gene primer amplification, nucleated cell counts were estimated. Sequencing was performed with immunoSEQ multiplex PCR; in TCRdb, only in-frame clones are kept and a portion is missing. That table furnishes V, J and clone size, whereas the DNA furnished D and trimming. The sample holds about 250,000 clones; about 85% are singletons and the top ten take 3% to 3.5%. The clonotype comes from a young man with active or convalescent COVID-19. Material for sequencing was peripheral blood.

CDR3 protein: CASSFGGGNTIYF. CDR3 in DNA: TGTGCCAGCAGTTTCGGCGGGGGAAACACCATATATTTT. The gene calls are TRBV27 and TRBJ1-3; D not certain. Germline-derived CDR1 and CDR2 are MNHEY and SMNVEV (reference sequence). V was trimmed by 3 bases and J by 4 bases, leaving 7 bases between them. The CDR3 is made up of 13 amino acids.